This TCR beta chain was sequenced for a study of T cell responses to AZD1222 COVID-19 vaccine. To note about this clone: Its antigen is unidentified.

V lost 1 base to trimming and J lost 3 bases, with 10 bases between them. CDR1 is SGHTA, CDR2 FQGNSA, per germline. The CDR3 runs 15 residues. Some clones are missing from TCRdb's copy, which holds only in-frame ones; the method was immunoSEQ multiplex PCR. The sample has about 42,000 clones; about nine tenths are singletons. Points from the study as a whole: A mostly white British donor set with more females was recruited, and clonal diversity was possibly underestimated.

This rearrangement joins TRBV7-2 to TRBJ1-3; D perhaps matches TRBD1 (5 bases). The sequenced sample was peripheral blood, obtained 28 days after the second AZD1222 dose. The origin of this receptor is an adult who received the AZD1222 COVID-19 vaccine. The DNA of the CDR3 is TGTGCCAGCAGCTTAGGACCAGGGAGTGGAAACACCATATATTTT. Translation: CASSLGPGSGNTIYF. The full variable domain, rest sourced from reference TRBV7-2 and TRBJ1-3, is GAGVSQSPSNKVTEKGKDVELRCDPISGHTALYWYRQSLGQGLEFLIYFQGNSAPDKSGLPSDRFSAERTGGSVSTLTIQRTQQEDSAVYLCASSLGPGSGNTIYFGEGSWLTVV.